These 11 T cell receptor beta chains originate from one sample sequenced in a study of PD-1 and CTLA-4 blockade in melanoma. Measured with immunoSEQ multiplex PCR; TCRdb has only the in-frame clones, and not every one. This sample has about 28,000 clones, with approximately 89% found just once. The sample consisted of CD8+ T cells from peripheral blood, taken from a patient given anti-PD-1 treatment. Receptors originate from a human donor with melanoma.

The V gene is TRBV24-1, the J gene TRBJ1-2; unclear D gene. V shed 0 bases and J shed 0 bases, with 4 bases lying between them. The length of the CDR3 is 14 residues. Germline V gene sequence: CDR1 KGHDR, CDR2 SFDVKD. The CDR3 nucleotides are TGTGCCACCAGTGATTTGTATGCTAACTATGGCTACACCTTC. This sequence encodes CATSDLYANYGYTF.

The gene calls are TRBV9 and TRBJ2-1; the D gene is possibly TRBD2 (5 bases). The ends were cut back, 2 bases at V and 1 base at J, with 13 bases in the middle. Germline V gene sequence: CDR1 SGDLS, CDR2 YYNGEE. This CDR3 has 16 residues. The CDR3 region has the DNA TGTGCCAGCAGCGTTACCCACAGCGGATCCTACAATGAGCAGTTCTTC. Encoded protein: CASSVTHSGSYNEQFF.

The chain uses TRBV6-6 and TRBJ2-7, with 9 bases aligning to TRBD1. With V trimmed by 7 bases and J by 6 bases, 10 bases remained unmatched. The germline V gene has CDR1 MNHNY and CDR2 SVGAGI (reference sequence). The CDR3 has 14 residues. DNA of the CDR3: TGTGCCAGCACCCTACAGGGGGCAGAGGGCGAGCAGTACTTC. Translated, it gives CASTLQGAEGEQYF.

The chain's CDR3 is CAISVVGAPMNTEAFF. CDR3 nucleotides: TGTGCCATCAGTGTCGTGGGGGCGCCGATGAACACTGAAGCTTTCTTT. This chain uses TRBV10-3 with TRBJ1-1, with D perhaps matching TRBD1 (6 bases). CDR3 length equals 16 residues. The V and J ends lost 4 bases and 0 bases respectively, with 15 bases between them. CDR1 and CDR2 from the germline V gene are ENHRY and SYGVKD.

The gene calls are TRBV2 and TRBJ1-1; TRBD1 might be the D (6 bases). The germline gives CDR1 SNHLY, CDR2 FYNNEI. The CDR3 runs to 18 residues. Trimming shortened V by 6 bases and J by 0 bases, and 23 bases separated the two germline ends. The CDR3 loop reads CASSETGPPGIMNTEAFF. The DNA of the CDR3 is TGTGCCAGCAGCGAAACAGGGCCCCCGGGGATCATGAACACTGAAGCTTTCTTT.

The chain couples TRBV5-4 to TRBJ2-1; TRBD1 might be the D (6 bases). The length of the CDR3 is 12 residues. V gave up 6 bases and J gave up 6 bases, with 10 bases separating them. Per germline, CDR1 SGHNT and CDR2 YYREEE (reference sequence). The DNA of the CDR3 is TGTGCCAGCACCATACAGGGCAATGAGCAGTTCTTC. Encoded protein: CASTIQGNEQFF.

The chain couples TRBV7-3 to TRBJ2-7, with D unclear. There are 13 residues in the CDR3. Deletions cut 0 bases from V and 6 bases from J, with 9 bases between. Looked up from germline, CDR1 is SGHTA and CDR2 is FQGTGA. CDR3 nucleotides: TGTGCCAGCAGCTTAACGAACACCGGCGAGCAGTACTTC. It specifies CASSLTNTGEQYF.

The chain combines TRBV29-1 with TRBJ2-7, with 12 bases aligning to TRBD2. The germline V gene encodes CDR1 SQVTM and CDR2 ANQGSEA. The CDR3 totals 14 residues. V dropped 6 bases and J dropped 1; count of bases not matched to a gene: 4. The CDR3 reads CSVILAGGSYEQYF. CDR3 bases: TGCAGCGTCATACTAGCGGGAGGTTCCTACGAGCAGTACTTC.

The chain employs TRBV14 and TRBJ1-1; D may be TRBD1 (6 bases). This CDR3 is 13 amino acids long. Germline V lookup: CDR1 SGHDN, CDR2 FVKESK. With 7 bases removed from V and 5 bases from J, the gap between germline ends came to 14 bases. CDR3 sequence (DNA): TGTGCCAGCACCCAGGGGCGAGGGACTGAAGCTTTCTTT. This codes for CASTQGRGTEAFF.

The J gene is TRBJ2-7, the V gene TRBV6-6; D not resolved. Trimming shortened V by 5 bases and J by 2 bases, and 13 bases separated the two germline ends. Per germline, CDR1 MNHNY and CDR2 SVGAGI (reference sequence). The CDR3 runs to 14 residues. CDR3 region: CASSPSSNTYEQYF. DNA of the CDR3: TGTGCCAGCAGTCCGTCTAGTAACACCTACGAGCAGTACTTC.

The CDR3 reads CSVEERGEQFF. The DNA for the CDR3 is TGCAGCGTTGAAGAACGGGGTGAGCAGTTCTTC. This chain connects TRBV29-1 to TRBJ2-1; tentative D call: TRBD2 (5 bases). V lost 0 bases, J lost 9 bases, and 6 bases lay in between. CDR3 size: 11 residues. Germline CDR1 SQVTM, CDR2 ANQGSEA.